Shown below are 8 T cell receptor beta chains from a single sample sequenced in a study of blood T cell repertoires in COVID-19. TCRdb keeps only in-frame clones here, not all; method: immunoSEQ multiplex PCR. The table shows approximately 200,000 clones, with 70% to 85% occurring only once. The sequencing sample was made of peripheral blood. The receptor set was obtained from a human donor with acute or convalescent COVID-19. The donor label of this sample is uncertain.

The gene calls are TRBV6-1 and TRBJ2-5; 11 bases are a match to TRBD2. The germline V gene encodes CDR1 MNHNS and CDR2 SASEGT. J was trimmed by 2 bases and V by 1 base; bases with no gene match: 3. The CDR3 spans 16 residues. The CDR3 loop reads CASSEGVAGGQETQYF. In nucleotides, the CDR3 is TGTGCCAGCAGTGAAGGGGTAGCGGGAGGGCAAGAGACCCAGTACTTC.

J is TRBJ1-5 and V is TRBV5-1; 9 bases align to TRBD1. After removal of 0 bases from V and 7 bases from J, the junction contained 2 bases not matched to a gene. CDR3 size: 14 residues. Germline CDR1 reads SGHRS; CDR2 reads YFSETQ. CDR3 in amino acids: CASSLGDRDQPQHF. The DNA of the CDR3 is TGCGCCAGCAGCTTGGGGGACAGGGACCAGCCCCAGCATTTT.

This clone appeared a few times. The V call is TRBV5-6, the J call TRBJ2-7; D might be TRBD2 (6 bases). In germline, CDR1 is SGHDT, CDR2 YYEEEE. V lost 0 bases to trimming and J lost 2 bases, with 15 bases between them. This CDR3 comprises 16 residues. This CDR3 is CASSLDQTGETYEQYF. The CDR3 DNA reads as TGTGCCAGCAGCTTGGATCAAACGGGAGAGACCTACGAGCAGTACTTC.

The genes are TRBV7-2 and TRBJ2-1; D is ambiguous. This CDR3 region has 11 residues. Trimming left V 5 bases short and J 8 bases short, with 7 bases between. Per the germline V gene, CDR1 is SGHTA and CDR2 is FQGNSA. The CDR3, as DNA: TGTGCCAGCAGCCCCCTCCATGAGCAGTTCTTC. This translates into CASSPLHEQFF.

V gene TRBV7-2 combines with J gene TRBJ1-3; 9 nucleotides match TRBD1. The CDR3 is 15 amino acids. Per the germline V gene, CDR1 is SGHTA and CDR2 is FQGNSA. V gave up 6 bases and J gave up 0 bases; unmatched junction bases: 3. CDR3 sequence: CASSLQGASGNTIYF. The CDR3 DNA reads as TGTGCCAGCAGTCTACAGGGGGCCTCTGGAAACACCATATATTTT.

The chain joins TRBV6-5 to TRBJ1-1; tentatively, D is TRBD1 (5 bases). The germline V gene encodes CDR1 MNHEY and CDR2 SVGAGI. V dropped 0 bases and J dropped 3 bases, with 14 bases sitting between them. This CDR3 is 16 amino acids long. DNA for the CDR3: TGTGCCAGCAGTTACTCACTGGGAGGGGCGGACACTGAAGCTTTCTTT. It encodes CASSYSLGGADTEAFF.

This sequence joins TRBV7-2 and TRBJ2-7; possible D gene TRBD2, 5 bases. Trimming cost V 2 bases and J 4 bases, with 12 bases left between them. This CDR3 has 14 amino acids. CDR1 SGHTA and CDR2 FQGNSA come from the germline V gene. The CDR3 region has the DNA TGTGCCAGCAGCTTAAACTCGGGAAGGTACGAGCAGTACTTC. Residues: CASSLNSGRYEQYF.

V gene TRBV6-6 combines with J gene TRBJ2-7; D possibly corresponds to TRBD1 (6 bases). This CDR3 is 15 amino acids long. Germline V gives CDR1 MNHNY, CDR2 SVGAGI (reference sequence). Trimming removed 5 bases from V and 4 bases from J, with 18 bases in between. The CDR3 here is CASSPSRKGDYEQYF. The CDR3 nucleotides are TGTGCCAGCAGTCCCTCCCGGAAGGGGGATTACGAGCAGTACTTC.